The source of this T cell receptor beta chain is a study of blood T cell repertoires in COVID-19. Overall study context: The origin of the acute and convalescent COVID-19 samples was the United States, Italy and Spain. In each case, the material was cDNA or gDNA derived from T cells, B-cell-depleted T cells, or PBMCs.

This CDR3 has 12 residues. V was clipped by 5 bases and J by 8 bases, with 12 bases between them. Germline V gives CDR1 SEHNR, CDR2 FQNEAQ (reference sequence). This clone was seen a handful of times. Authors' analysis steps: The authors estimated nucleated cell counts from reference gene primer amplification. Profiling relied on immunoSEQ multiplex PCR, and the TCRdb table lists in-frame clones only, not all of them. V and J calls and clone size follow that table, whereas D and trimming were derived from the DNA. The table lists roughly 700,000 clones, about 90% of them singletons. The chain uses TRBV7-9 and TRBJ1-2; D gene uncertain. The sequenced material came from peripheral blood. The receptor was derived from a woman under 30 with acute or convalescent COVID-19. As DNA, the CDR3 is TGTGCCAGCAGCCCAGAGGGCATGGGCTACACCTTC. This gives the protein CASSPEGMGYTF. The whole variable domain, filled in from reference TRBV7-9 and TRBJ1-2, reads DTGVSQNPRHKITKRGQNVTFRCDPISEHNRLYWYRQTLGQGPEFLTYFQNEAQLEKSRLLSDRFSAERPKGSFSTLEIQRTEQGDSAMYLCASSPEGMGYTFGSGTRLTVV.